This entry lists 22 T cell receptor beta chains sequenced from one sample in a study of T-cell memory formation after mild COVID-19. A single record per CDR3 protein comes from TCRdb applying MiXCR to the 5' RACE reads. In the table there are around 200,000 distinct CDR3 sequences, over 20% of which are singletons. Sequencing input: PBMCs or a T cell subset sorted from them (not recorded which). These receptors came from an adult woman who had mild COVID-19 (a few samples of this study predate the infection). Cell type and time point are not known.

The chain recombines TRBV7-6 with TRBJ2-3; D is undetermined. The CDR3 runs 15 residues. In germline, CDR1 is SGHVS, CDR2 FNYEAQ. V was cut by 1 base and J by 0 bases, with 8 bases left in between. The CDR3 is CASSLELGSTDTQYF. The CDR3 nucleotides are TGTGCCAGCAGCTTAGAGCTGGGAAGCACAGATACGCAGTATTTT.

This sequence joins TRBV6-5 and TRBJ2-2; D remains unclear. The CDR3 spans 15 residues. V was trimmed by 0 bases and J by 3 bases, leaving 8 bases between them. Germline V CDR1 and CDR2: MNHEY, SVGAGI. In DNA, the CDR3 is TGTGCCAGCAGTTACTCCGGAGAAGACACCGGGGAGCTGTTTTTT. This codes for CASSYSGEDTGELFF.

There are a few counts of this clonotype. The chain is built from TRBV15 and TRBJ2-7; 8 bases line up with TRBD1. The CDR3 has 15 amino acids. J gave up 2 bases and V 3 bases, and 6 bases lay outside the gene matches. Germline CDR1 reads LNHNV; CDR2 reads YYDKDF (reference sequence). The DNA for the CDR3 is TGTGCCACCAGCAGCGGTCGGACAGGGACCTACGAGCAGTACTTC. Translated, it gives CATSSGRTGTYEQYF. Complete variable domain (other parts from reference TRBV15 and TRBJ2-7): DAMVIQNPRYQVTQFGKPVTLSCSQTLNHNVMYWYQQKSSQAPKLLFHYYDKDFNNEADTPDNFQSRRPNTSFCFLDIRSPGLGDTAMYLCATSSGRTGTYEQYFGPGTRLTVT.

The chain joins TRBV4-1 to TRBJ1-2; D gene uncertain. Trimming removed 1 base from V and 6 bases from J, with 9 bases in between. CDR1 is MGHRA and CDR2 is YSYEKL in the germline V gene. This CDR3 has 13 amino acids. The CDR3: CASSQVGSDGYTF. The CDR3 nucleotides are TGCGCCAGCAGCCAAGTGGGGTCGGATGGCTACACCTTC.

This chain joins TRBV12-3 or TRBV12-4 and TRBJ2-2; 8 positions agree with TRBD2. The trim removed 3 bases at V and 5 bases at J, leaving 8 bases unmatched. The CDR3 totals 16 residues. The CDR3 protein is CASSFSLAGDTGELFF. CDR3 DNA: TGTGCCAGCAGTTTTTCCCTAGCGGGCGATACCGGGGAGCTGTTTTTT.

J is TRBJ2-3 and V is TRBV5-1; D is unclear. The V gene lost 5 bases and the J gene lost 4 bases, with 11 bases spanning the gap. Germline V gene data show CDR1 as SGHRS and CDR2 as YFSETQ. The CDR3 loop spans 13 amino acids. This chain's CDR3 is CASSLASPDTQYF. The CDR3, as DNA: TGCGCCAGCAGTCTGGCCTCCCCAGATACGCAGTATTTT.

This clonotype appeared once. The chain links TRBV19 to TRBJ1-1; no clear D gene. There are 13 residues in the CDR3. V lost 3 bases and J 4 bases, leaving 9 bases between the germline ends. Germline CDR1 and CDR2: LNHDA and SQIVND (reference sequence). CDR3 protein: CASSMGTVTEAFF. In DNA, the CDR3 is TGTGCCAGTAGTATGGGTACGGTCACTGAAGCTTTCTTT.

This clonotype was recorded at least ten times. For the CDR3, the DNA is TGTGCCAGCAGTTTAGGATCTGAAGCTTTCTTT. Its protein product is CASSLGSEAFF. The chain is built from TRBV12-3 or TRBV12-4 and TRBJ1-1, with D unresolved. The length of the CDR3 is 11 residues. V was pared by 1 base and J by 6 bases, with 3 bases between.

The chain carries TRBV6-2 or TRBV6-3 and TRBJ2-1; D unresolved. Germline V gene sequence: CDR1 MNHEY, CDR2 SVGEGT. The CDR3 runs to 12 residues. V was clipped by 7 bases and J by 7 bases, with 11 bases between them. The DNA of the CDR3 is TGTGCCAGCACAGACCTACCTAATGAGCAGTTCTTC. Translation: CASTDLPNEQFF.

The chain employs TRBV6-2 or TRBV6-3 and TRBJ1-4; the D is unclear. Trimming removed 0 bases from V and 8 bases from J, with 13 bases in between. The germline gives CDR1 MNHEY, CDR2 SVGEGT. CDR3 size: 15 residues. The CDR3 bases are TGTGCCAGCAGTTACTCGAGGAATATCGGGGAAAAACTGTTTTTT. It specifies CASSYSRNIGEKLFF.

The chain uses TRBV12-3 or TRBV12-4 and TRBJ2-2; 10 nucleotides agree with TRBD2. CDR3 length equals 19 residues. J gave up 7 bases and V 3 bases, and 17 bases lay outside the gene matches. The CDR3 nucleotides read TGTGCCAGCAGTTTTAACTTGTGGTCTAGCGGGAGCAAGGTCGGGGAGCTGTTTTTT. Its protein product is CASSFNLWSSGSKVGELFF.

The chain employs TRBV6-2 or TRBV6-3 and TRBJ2-7; 7 positions match TRBD2. This CDR3 has 15 residues. J lost 0 bases, V lost 4 bases, and 6 bases had no gene match. Germline V CDR1 and CDR2: MNHEY, SVGEGT. This chain's CDR3 is CASSWGSGYSYEQYF. The CDR3, as DNA: TGTGCCAGCAGTTGGGGTAGCGGGTACTCCTACGAGCAGTACTTC.

This clonotype was recorded a few times. V is TRBV7-9 and J is TRBJ2-7; no firm D call. Looked up from germline, CDR1 is SEHNR and CDR2 is FQNEAQ (reference sequence). CDR3 length equals 13 residues. V lost 2 bases to trimming and J lost 0 bases, with 5 bases between them. CDR3 bases: TGTGCCAGCAGCTTAACAATCTCCTACGAGCAGTACTTC. This sequence encodes CASSLTISYEQYF.

This clonotype appeared a few times. V gene TRBV7-2 combines with J gene TRBJ2-1, with D possibly being TRBD1 or TRBD2 (5 bases each). Germline CDR1 and CDR2: SGHTA and FQGNSA. The V and J ends lost 1 base and 7 bases respectively, with 11 bases between them. The CDR3 spans 14 residues. For the CDR3, the DNA is TGTGCCAGCAGCTTAGGGGACCCCTCAAATGAGCAGTTCTTC. It is translated as CASSLGDPSNEQFF.

The chain couples TRBV18 to TRBJ2-7; D is undetermined. V was shortened by 5 bases and J by 3 bases, with 11 bases between the two germline ends. The CDR3 extends over 13 amino acids. Germline lookup yields CDR1 KGHSH and CDR2 LQKENI. CDR3 nucleotides: TGTGCCAGCTCAAACACTGGTTTCTACGAGCAGTACTTC. It yields the protein CASSNTGFYEQYF.

The chain joins TRBV7-8 to TRBJ2-5; D uncertain. Deletions cut 1 base from V and 5 bases from J, with 5 bases between. Germline loops: CDR1 SGHVS, CDR2 FQNEAQ. The CDR3 sequence is 12 residues long. The CDR3 sequence: CASSLDPETQYF. CDR3 in DNA: TGTGCCAGCAGCTTAGATCCGGAGACCCAGTACTTC.

This clonotype was seen only a few times. The gene calls are TRBV12-3 or TRBV12-4 and TRBJ1-4; 8 bases align to TRBD1. CDR3 length: 14 residues. Trimming at V came to 5 bases and at J to 8 bases, leaving 7 bases not matched to a gene. CDR3 bases: TGTGCCAGCAGTCCGGACAGGGCCCGAGAAAAACTGTTTTTT. Its protein product is CASSPDRAREKLFF.

The chain combines TRBV6-5 with TRBJ2-1; D may be TRBD1 (5 bases). This CDR3 contains 14 residues. Trimming removed 0 bases at V and 5 bases at J, with 8 bases between. Germline assignment: CDR1 MNHEY and CDR2 SVGAGI. The CDR3: CASSYSDSDNEQFF. In DNA form, the CDR3 reads TGTGCCAGCAGTTACTCCGACAGCGACAATGAGCAGTTCTTC.

The CDR3 bases are TGTGCCACCAGTGACAATGAGCGGGAGTCCCCCTACGAGCAGTACTTC. It encodes CATSDNERESPYEQYF. This chain connects TRBV24-1 to TRBJ2-7, with 8 nucleotides matching TRBD2. Per germline, CDR1 KGHDR and CDR2 SFDVKD. V shed 4 bases, J shed 2 bases, and the junction held 9 bases outside the gene matches. CDR3 length: 16 residues.

The table lists this clonotype with a count of one. The V and J genes are TRBV30 and TRBJ1-1; D ambiguous. This CDR3 contains 14 residues. V lost 0 bases, J lost 0 bases, and 8 bases lay in between. Germline-derived CDR1 and CDR2 are GTSNPN and SVGIG (reference sequence). The CDR3 sequence is CAWSVPGLNTEAFF. The CDR3 nucleotides read TGTGCCTGGAGTGTACCGGGGTTGAACACTGAAGCTTTCTTT.

The chain joins TRBV20-1 to TRBJ2-3, with 8 bases that match TRBD1. The V and J ends lost 0 bases and 4 bases, in that order; junction bases with no gene match: 6. The CDR3 covers 15 residues. Germline CDR1 DFQATT, CDR2 SNEGSKA (reference sequence). In DNA form, the CDR3 reads TGCAGTGCTAGAGATGAGGACAGGGTTCCAGATACGCAGTATTTT. Amino acid sequence: CSARDEDRVPDTQYF.

This clonotype was picked up a small number of times. This chain joins TRBV4-1 and TRBJ2-7, with TRBD2 matching 10 bases. V lost 4 bases to trimming and J lost 3 bases; unmatched junction nucleotides: 6. CDR3 length: 15 residues. CDR1 and CDR2 from the germline V gene are MGHRA and YSYEKL. CDR3 bases: TGCGCCAGCAGCCTGCGGACTAGCGGAGACTACGAGCAGTACTTC. Protein product: CASSLRTSGDYEQYF.